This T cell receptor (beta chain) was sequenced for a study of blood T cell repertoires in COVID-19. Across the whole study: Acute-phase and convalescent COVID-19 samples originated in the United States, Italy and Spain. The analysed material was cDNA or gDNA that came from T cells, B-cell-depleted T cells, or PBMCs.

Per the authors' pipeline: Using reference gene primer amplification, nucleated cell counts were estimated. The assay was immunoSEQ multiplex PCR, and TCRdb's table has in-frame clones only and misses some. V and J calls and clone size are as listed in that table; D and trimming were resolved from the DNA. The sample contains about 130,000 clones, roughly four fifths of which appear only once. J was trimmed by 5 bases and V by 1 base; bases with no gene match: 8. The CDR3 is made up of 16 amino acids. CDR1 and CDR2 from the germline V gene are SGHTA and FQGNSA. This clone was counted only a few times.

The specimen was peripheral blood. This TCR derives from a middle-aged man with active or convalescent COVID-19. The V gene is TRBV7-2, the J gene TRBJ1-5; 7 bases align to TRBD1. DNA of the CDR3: TGTGCCAGCAGCTTAGAGGGCAGGGACAGCTATCAGCCCCAGCATTTT. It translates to CASSLEGRDSYQPQHF.